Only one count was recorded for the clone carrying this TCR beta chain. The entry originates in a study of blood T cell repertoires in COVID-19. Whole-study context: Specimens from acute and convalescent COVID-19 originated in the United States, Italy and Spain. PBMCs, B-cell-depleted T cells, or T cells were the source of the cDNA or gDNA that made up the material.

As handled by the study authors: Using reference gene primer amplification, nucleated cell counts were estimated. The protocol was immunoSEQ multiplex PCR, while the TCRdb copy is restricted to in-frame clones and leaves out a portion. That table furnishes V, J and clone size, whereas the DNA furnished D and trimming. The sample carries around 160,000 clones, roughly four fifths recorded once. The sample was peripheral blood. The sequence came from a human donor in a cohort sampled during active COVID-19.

The chain's CDR3 is CASSPGQTQINQPQHF. CDR3 in DNA: TGTGCCAGCAGCCCTGGACAGACCCAGATCAATCAGCCCCAGCATTTT. The gene calls are TRBV7-2 and TRBJ1-5; tentatively, D is TRBD1 (6 bases). V lost 5 bases, J lost 3 bases, and 17 bases lay in between. The CDR3 has 16 amino acids. Germline V gene data show CDR1 as SGHTA and CDR2 as FQGNSA.